One and the same sample provided the 18 T cell receptor beta chains below, sequenced in a study of HIV-infected patients and healthy controls. All unsorted peripheral T cells were captured because whole blood was used without fractionation. About 540 ng RNA was reverse transcribed with alpha and beta constant-region primers. Using multiplexing indices, alpha and beta chain libraries were generated apart by chain-specific third strand synthesis. TCRdb independently ran MiXCR on the 5' RACE reads; one entry per CDR3 protein. This sample carries some 25,000 distinct CDR3 sequences, more than 7.5% of them seen once, and the ten largest clones take 4%. Sequencing used blood. All receptors derive from an adult in good health.

In this sample, this clonotype turned up many times. The chain uses TRBV4-1 and TRBJ1-1, with D possibly matching TRBD1 (6 bases). V lost 4 bases, J lost 4 bases, and 13 bases lay in between. From germline, CDR1 is MGHRA and CDR2 YSYEKL. The CDR3 covers 14 residues. The DNA of the CDR3 is TGCGCCAGCAGCCTGCCCAGGGGAAGCACTGAAGCTTTCTTT. It encodes CASSLPRGSTEAFF.

The CDR3: CASILQGAQFF. The CDR3 coding sequence is TGTGCCAGCATCCTACAGGGAGCGCAGTTCTTC. The chain employs TRBV12-3 or TRBV12-4 and TRBJ2-1, with D maybe TRBD1 (6 bases). The germline V and J ends were trimmed by 7 bases and 12 bases, with 13 bases remaining between them. The CDR3 covers 11 residues.

V and J are TRBV19 and TRBJ2-7; D unresolved. This CDR3 has 13 residues. CDR1 and CDR2 from the germline V gene are LNHDA and SQIVND (reference sequence). V was cut by 5 bases and J by 5 bases, with 13 bases left in between. The CDR3 DNA sequence: TGTGCCAGTAGTCCCCCGTTACGGGACGAGCAGTACTTC. Translated, it gives CASSPPLRDEQYF.

This chain connects TRBV12-3 or TRBV12-4 to TRBJ2-5; tentative D call: TRBD2 (5 bases). The CDR3 is 15 amino acids. Trimming stripped 1 base from V and 4 bases from J, with 13 bases between. The CDR3 nucleotides are TGTGCCAGCAGTTTAGAACCGGGGTCGAGAGAGACCCAGTACTTC. Protein product: CASSLEPGSRETQYF.

This clonotype was observed many times. The gene calls are TRBV19 and TRBJ1-1, with a tentative D call TRBD1 (6 bases). Germline loops: CDR1 LNHDA, CDR2 SQIVND (reference sequence). The V end was cut by 7 bases, the J end by 0 bases, with 18 bases between. The CDR3 extends over 16 amino acids. The CDR3 protein is CASNPGQGPMNTEAFF. The CDR3 DNA sequence: TGTGCCAGTAACCCGGGACAAGGGCCAATGAACACTGAAGCTTTCTTT. Drawing the rest from reference TRBV19 and TRBJ1-1, the complete variable domain is DGGITQSPKYLFRKEGQNVTLSCEQNLNHDAMYWYRQDPGQGLRLIYYSQIVNDFQKGDIAEGYSVSREKKESFPLTVTSAQKNPTAFYLCASNPGQGPMNTEAFFGQGTRLTVV.

This rearrangement joins TRBV19 to TRBJ1-5; possibly TRBD1 for D (5 bases). V was shortened by 11 bases and J by 3 bases, with 14 bases between the two germline ends. The germline V gene has CDR1 LNHDA and CDR2 SQIVND (reference sequence). This CDR3 is 13 amino acids long. Here the CDR3 reads CAGGTWDNQPQHF. The CDR3 nucleotides are TGTGCCGGGGGGACGTGGGACAATCAGCCCCAGCATTTT.

DNA for the CDR3: TGTGCCAGCTCACCTCTGCGCTGGAACACTGAAGCTTTCTTT. Its protein product is CASSPLRWNTEAFF. The V gene is TRBV18, the J gene TRBJ1-1, with D unclear. The V and J ends lost 3 bases and 1 base respectively, with 9 bases between them. CDR3 length equals 14 residues. The germline V gene has CDR1 KGHSH and CDR2 LQKENI.

This chain links TRBV18 with TRBJ1-4; TRBD1 matches at 7 bases. Germline CDR1 reads KGHSH; CDR2 reads LQKENI. V lost 4 bases to trimming and J lost 0 bases; unmatched junction nucleotides: 11. The length of the CDR3 is 18 residues. The CDR3, as DNA: TGTGCCAGCTCACTCCGGGACAGACGAATTGCAACTAATGAAAAACTGTTTTTT. It codes for CASSLRDRRIATNEKLFF.

This clonotype was counted many times. The chain employs TRBV20-1 and TRBJ2-3; the match to TRBD1 covers 9 bases. This CDR3 is built from 16 residues. With V trimmed by 3 bases and J by 2 bases, 9 bases remained unmatched. CDR1 is DFQATT and CDR2 is SNEGSKA in the germline V gene (reference sequence). CDR3 bases: TGCAGTGCTAGGGTTCCGGGACAGGGCCCCACAGATACGCAGTATTTT. Encoded protein: CSARVPGQGPTDTQYF.

At least ten counts were recorded for this clonotype. This chain connects TRBV16 to TRBJ1-2; D not resolved. Looked up from germline, CDR1 is KGHSY and CDR2 is FQNENV. V dropped 0 bases and J dropped 2 bases, with 7 bases sitting between them. This CDR3 region has 14 residues. The CDR3 DNA reads as TGTGCCAGCAGCCAATCGAGTCAGAACTATGGCTACACCTTC. This gives the protein CASSQSSQNYGYTF.

Many counts were recorded for this clonotype. The V gene is TRBV29-1, the J gene TRBJ1-1, with D maybe TRBD1 (6 bases). This CDR3 has 13 residues. Trimming took off 5 bases at V and 0 bases at J, with 10 bases between the two ends. CDR1 and CDR2 (germline): SQVTM, ANQGSEA. CDR3 coding DNA: TGCAGCGTTAGGACAGCCCTGAACACTGAAGCTTTCTTT. Translating it yields CSVRTALNTEAFF.

This clonotype was seen more than once but under ten times. DNA of the CDR3: TGTGCCAGCAGTACCAAAGCGGGGGAGCTAGCCAAAAACATTCAGTACTTC. It specifies CASSTKAGELAKNIQYF. This sequence joins TRBV6-6 and TRBJ2-4; 8 bases are a match to TRBD2. Trimming removed 5 bases from V and 0 bases from J; junction bases left unmatched: 9. In germline, CDR1 is MNHNY, CDR2 SVGAGI (reference sequence). The CDR3 has 17 amino acids.

The chain couples TRBV3-1 to TRBJ2-1; possibly TRBD2 for D (7 bases). The CDR3 consists of 15 residues. Germline V gene lookup returns CDR1 LGHDT and CDR2 YNNKEL (reference sequence). The ends were cut back, 0 bases at V and 5 bases at J, with 11 bases in the middle. CDR3 amino acids: CASSQDRGGHNEQFF. The CDR3 DNA reads TGTGCCAGCAGCCAAGATAGGGGGGGCCACAATGAGCAGTTCTTC.

This clonotype occurred many times. The V call is TRBV5-5, the J call TRBJ1-1, with D possibly matching TRBD1 (5 bases). Between the trimmed V and J ends, which lost 0 bases and 6 bases, there was a span of 9 bases. The V gene's germline CDR1 is SGHKS and CDR2 YYEKEE (reference sequence). The CDR3 consists of 13 residues. The CDR3, as DNA: TGTGCCAGCAGCTTGGACAGGCACGCTGAAGCTTTCTTT. This sequence encodes CASSLDRHAEAFF.

The J gene is TRBJ1-6, the V gene TRBV6-1; D gene ambiguous. The germline gives CDR1 MNHNS, CDR2 SASEGT. The V and J ends lost 2 bases and 7 bases respectively, with 12 bases between them. The CDR3 consists of 15 residues. The CDR3 coding sequence is TGTGCCAGCAGTGAATTAGCCCTCGTAAATTCACCCCTCCACTTT. Residues: CASSELALVNSPLHF.

This clonotype was picked up many times. The rearrangement links TRBV7-2 to TRBJ2-1, with 10 nucleotides matching TRBD2. The CDR3 loop spans 16 amino acids. V gave up 1 base and J gave up 9 bases; unmatched junction bases: 9. The V gene's germline CDR1 is SGHTA and CDR2 FQGNSA. CDR3 nucleotide sequence: TGTGCCAGCAGCTTAGGGCTAGCGGGGGTAGTCGCTGAGCAGTTCTTC. This translates into CASSLGLAGVVAEQFF.

This clonotype was counted at least ten times. This sequence joins TRBV6-2 or TRBV6-3 and TRBJ1-2, with a tentative D call TRBD1 (6 bases). V lost 4 bases, J lost 1 base, and 22 bases lay in between. The CDR3 is 18 amino acids. CDR1 is MNHEY, CDR2 SVGEGT, per germline. In DNA, the CDR3 is TGTGCCAGCAGTTTAAGGGGCCTTTGGACAGCTAATAACTATGGCTACACCTTC. As protein: CASSLRGLWTANNYGYTF.

The table lists this clonotype with many counts. CDR3 sequence (DNA): TGCGCCAGCAGCCGATCTACCTCGCAGGGTGAAGCTTTCTTT. As protein: CASSRSTSQGEAFF. The chain uses TRBV5-1 and TRBJ1-1; weak D call: TRBD1 (5 bases). The CDR3 is 14 amino acids. Germline V gene sequence: CDR1 SGHRS, CDR2 YFSETQ. V was cut by 4 bases and J by 7 bases, with 17 bases left in between.